This T cell receptor (beta chain) was sequenced for a study of cytotoxic CD8 clonotypes in ibrutinib-treated CLL. V lost 4 bases and J 5 bases, leaving 11 bases between the germline ends. This CDR3 region has 14 residues. The germline gives CDR1 LGHNA, CDR2 YSLEER. Data came from immunoSEQ multiplex PCR; TCRdb stores just in-frame clones and leaves some out. The repertoire includes approximately 70,000 clones, 90% of them detected once, and 2.5% to 3.5% sits in the top ten. The TCR comes from a human donor with chronic lymphocytic leukemia. This chain uses TRBV4-3 with TRBJ2-2, with D possibly TRBD2 on 6 matching bases. The source material was PBMCs, sampled after 12 months of ibrutinib treatment. CDR3 loop: CASSRGSGTGELFF. Written as DNA, the CDR3 is TGCGCCAGCAGCCGGGGAAGCGGGACCGGGGAGCTGTTTTTT.